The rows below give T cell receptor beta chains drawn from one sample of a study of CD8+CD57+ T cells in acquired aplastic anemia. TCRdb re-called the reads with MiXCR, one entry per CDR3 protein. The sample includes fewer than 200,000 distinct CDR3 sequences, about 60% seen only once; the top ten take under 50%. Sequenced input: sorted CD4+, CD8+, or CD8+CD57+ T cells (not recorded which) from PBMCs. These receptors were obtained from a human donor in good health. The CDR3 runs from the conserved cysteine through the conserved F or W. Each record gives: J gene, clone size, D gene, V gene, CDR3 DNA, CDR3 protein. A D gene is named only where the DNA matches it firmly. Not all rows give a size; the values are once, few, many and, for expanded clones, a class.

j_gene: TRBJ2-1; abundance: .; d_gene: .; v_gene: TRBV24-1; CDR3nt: TGTGCCACCAGTGATTGGAGGGATCACAATGAGCAGTTCTTC; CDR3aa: CATSDWRDHNEQFF
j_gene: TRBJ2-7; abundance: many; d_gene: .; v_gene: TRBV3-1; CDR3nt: TGTGCCAGCAGCCAAGGGCTGGGTGACTACGAGCAGTACTTC; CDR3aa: CASSQGLGDYEQYF
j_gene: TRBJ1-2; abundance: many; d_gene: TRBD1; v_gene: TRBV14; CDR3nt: TGTGCCAGCAGCCCTCAGGACAGGGCTGGCTACACCTTC; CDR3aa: CASSPQDRAGYTF
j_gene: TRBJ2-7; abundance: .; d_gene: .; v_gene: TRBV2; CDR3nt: TGTGCCAGCGTAACTCCCAGAGTCTACGAGCAGTACTTC; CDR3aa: CASVTPRVYEQYF
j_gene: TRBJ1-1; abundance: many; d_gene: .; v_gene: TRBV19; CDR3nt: TGTGCCAGTAGTATTTGGGGAGGAGACACTGAAGCTTTCTTT; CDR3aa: CASSIWGGDTEAFF
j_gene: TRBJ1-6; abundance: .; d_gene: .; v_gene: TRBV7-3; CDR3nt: TGTGCCAGCAGCCGAGTCAGGACCTCTAATTCACCCCTCCACTTT; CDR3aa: CASSRVRTSNSPLHF
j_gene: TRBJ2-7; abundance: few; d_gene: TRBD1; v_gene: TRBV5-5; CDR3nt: TGTGCCAGCAGCTTGGTGGGCAGGGGGCTCGAGCAGTACTTC; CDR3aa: CASSLVGRGLEQYF
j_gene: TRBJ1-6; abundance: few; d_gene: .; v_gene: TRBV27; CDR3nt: TGTGCCAGCAGTCACAGGGTGTACTCACCCCTCCACTTT; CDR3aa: CASSHRVYSPLHF
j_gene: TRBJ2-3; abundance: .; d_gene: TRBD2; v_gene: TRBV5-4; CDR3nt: TGTGCCAGCAGCAAACCTCAGGGAGGGGGCACAGATACGCAGTATTTT; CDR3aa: CASSKPQGGGTDTQYF
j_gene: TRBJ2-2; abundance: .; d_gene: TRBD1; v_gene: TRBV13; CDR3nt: TGTGCCAGCAGGGGGGGACAGGTGAACACCGGGGAGCTGTTTTTT; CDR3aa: CASRGGQVNTGELFF
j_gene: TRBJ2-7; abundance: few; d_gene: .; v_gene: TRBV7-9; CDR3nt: TGTGCCAGCAGCTTGGGCTCTAGCGTCTCCTACGAGCAGTACTTC; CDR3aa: CASSLGSSVSYEQYF
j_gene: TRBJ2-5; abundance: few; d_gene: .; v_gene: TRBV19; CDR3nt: TGTGCCAGTAGCGACAGCTACCAAGAGACCCAGTACTTC; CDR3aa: CASSDSYQETQYF
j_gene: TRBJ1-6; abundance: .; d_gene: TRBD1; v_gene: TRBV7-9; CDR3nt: TGTGCCAGCAGCCCAACGACAGGGCAGGGAACACCCCTCCACTTT; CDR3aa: CASSPTTGQGTPLHF
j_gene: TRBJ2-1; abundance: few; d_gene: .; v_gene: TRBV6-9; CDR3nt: TGTGCCAGCAGAAAAGACAGATACTCCTACAATGAGCAGTTCTTC; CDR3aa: CASRKDRYSYNEQFF
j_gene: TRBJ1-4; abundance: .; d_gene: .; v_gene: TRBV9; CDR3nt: TGTGCCAGCGGAAATGCAACTAATGAAAAACTGTTTTTT; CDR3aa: CASGNATNEKLFF
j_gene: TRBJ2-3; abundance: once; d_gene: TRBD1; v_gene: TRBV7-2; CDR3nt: TGTGCCAGCAGCGTAGGGACAGGGCCCGGGGATACGCAGTATTTT; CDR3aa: CASSVGTGPGDTQYF
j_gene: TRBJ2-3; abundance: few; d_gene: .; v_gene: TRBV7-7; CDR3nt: TGTGCCAGCAGTAGGCGACTGGCGGATACGCAGTATTTT; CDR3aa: CASSRRLADTQYF
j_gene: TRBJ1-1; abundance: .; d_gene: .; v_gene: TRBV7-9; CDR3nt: TGTGCCAGCAGCTTAGGTGGGTCCTCTGAAGCTTTCTTT; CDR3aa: CASSLGGSSEAFF
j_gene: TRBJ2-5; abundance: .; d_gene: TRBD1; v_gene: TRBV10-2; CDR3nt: TGCGCCACGGGGACAGTGCGAAAAGAGACCCAGTACTTC; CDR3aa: CATGTVRKETQYF
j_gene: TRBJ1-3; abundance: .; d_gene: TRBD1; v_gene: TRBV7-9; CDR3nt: TGTGCCAGCATCAGGGGGCCTGGAAACACCATATATTTT; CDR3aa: CASIRGPGNTIYF
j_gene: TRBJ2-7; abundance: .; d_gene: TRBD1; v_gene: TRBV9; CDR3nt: TGTGCCAGCAGCGTGGCGGACAGGGATACCTACGAGCAGTACTTC; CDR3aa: CASSVADRDTYEQYF
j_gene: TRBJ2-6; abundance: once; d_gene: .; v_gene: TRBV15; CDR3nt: TGTGCCACCAGCAGGGATAGTCGGGACGGGGCCAACGTCCTGACTTTC; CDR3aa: CATSRDSRDGANVLTF
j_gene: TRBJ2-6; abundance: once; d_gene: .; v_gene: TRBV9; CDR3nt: TGTGCCAGCAGCCATCCTATACACAGCTCTGGGGCCAACGTCCTGACTTTC; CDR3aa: CASSHPIHSSGANVLTF
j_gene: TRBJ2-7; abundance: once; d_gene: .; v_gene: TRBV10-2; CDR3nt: TGCGCCAGCACAGGGACGGACATAACCTACGAGCAGTACTTC; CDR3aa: CASTGTDITYEQYF
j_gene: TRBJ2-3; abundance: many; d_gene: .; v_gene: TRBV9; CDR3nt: TGTGCCAGCAGCCCGCTTTGGAGGGCCGGGGCAGATACGCAGTATTTT; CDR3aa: CASSPLWRAGADTQYF
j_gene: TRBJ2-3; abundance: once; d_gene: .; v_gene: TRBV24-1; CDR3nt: TGTGCCACCAGTGGGGACACAGATACGCAGTATTTT; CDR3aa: CATSGDTDTQYF
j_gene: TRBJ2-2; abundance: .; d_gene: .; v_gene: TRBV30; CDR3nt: TGTTCCTGGAATGTCCCCACCGGGGAGCTGTTTTTT; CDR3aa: CSWNVPTGELFF
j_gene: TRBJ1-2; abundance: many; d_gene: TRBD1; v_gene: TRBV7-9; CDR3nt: TGTGCCAGCAGCTTAGTAGAGACAGGGCAGGGGCGTGGCTACACCTTC; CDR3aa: CASSLVETGQGRGYTF
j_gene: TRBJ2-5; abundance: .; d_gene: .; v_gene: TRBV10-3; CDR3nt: TGTGCCATCAGTGAGCTCGCGGGGACGAAAGAGACCCAGTACTTC; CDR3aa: CAISELAGTKETQYF
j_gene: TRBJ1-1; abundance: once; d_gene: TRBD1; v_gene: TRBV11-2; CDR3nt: TGTGCCAGCAGCTTAACGAAGACAGGGGGCCTGAACACTGAAGCTTTCTTT; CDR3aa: CASSLTKTGGLNTEAFF
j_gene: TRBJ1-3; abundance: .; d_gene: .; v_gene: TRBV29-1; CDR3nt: TGCAGCGTTGATCTGGGGGCTTCCTCTGGAAACACCATATATTTT; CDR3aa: CSVDLGASSGNTIYF
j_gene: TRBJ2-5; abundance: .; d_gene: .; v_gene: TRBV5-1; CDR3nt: TGCGCCAGCAGCCCGGACGGGGGACAAGAGACCCAGTACTTC; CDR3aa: CASSPDGGQETQYF
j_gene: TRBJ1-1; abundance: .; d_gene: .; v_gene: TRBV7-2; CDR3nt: TGTGCCAGCAGCACCTTAACAGGGAACACTGAAGCTTTCTTT; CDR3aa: CASSTLTGNTEAFF
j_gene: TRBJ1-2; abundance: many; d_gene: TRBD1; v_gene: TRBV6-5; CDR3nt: TGTGCCAGCAGTCACGGACAGGGCTGGGGTAACTATGGCTACACCTTC; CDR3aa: CASSHGQGWGNYGYTF
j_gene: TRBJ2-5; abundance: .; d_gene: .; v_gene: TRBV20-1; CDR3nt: TGCAGTGCATGGACCAAAACGGGGGAGACCCAGTACTTC; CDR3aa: CSAWTKTGETQYF
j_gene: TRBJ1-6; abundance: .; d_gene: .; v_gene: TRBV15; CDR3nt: TGTGCCACCAGCAGAGATGGGGCGGCGGGATCGCCCCTCCACTTT; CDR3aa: CATSRDGAAGSPLHF
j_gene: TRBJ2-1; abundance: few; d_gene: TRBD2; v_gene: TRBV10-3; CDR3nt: TGTGCCACCCAATCTAGCGGGGGAATCAAGAAACACAATGAGCAGTTCTTC; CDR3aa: CATQSSGGIKKHNEQFF
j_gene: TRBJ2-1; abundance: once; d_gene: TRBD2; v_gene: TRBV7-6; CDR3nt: TGTGCCAGCAGCTTAGGTGGCGGGGCCCGGGGGGATGAGCAGTTCTTC; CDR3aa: CASSLGGGARGDEQFF
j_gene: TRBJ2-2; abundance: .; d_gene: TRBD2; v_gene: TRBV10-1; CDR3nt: TGCGCCAGCACTAGCGGGAACACCGGGGAGCTGTTTTTT; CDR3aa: CASTSGNTGELFF
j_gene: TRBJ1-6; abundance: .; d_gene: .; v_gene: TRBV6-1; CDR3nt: TGTGCCAGCAGTGAAGCTAATAATTCACCCCTCCACTTT; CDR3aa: CASSEANNSPLHF
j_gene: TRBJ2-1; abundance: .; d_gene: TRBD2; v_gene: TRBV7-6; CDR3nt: TGTGCCAGCAGCTTAGATGGGACTATCGATGAGCAGTTCTTC; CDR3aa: CASSLDGTIDEQFF
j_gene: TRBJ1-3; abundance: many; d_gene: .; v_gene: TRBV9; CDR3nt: TGTGCCAGCAGCGTAGACGGAGGACAGGGAAACACCATATATTTT; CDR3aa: CASSVDGGQGNTIYF
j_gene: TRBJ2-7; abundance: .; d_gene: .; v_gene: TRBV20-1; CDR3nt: TGCATCGTGGGAGCGGAGGGATACGAGCAGTACTTC; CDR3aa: CIVGAEGYEQYF
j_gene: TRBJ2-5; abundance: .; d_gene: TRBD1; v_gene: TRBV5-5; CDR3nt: TGTGCCAGCAGCCCCCACGCTACAGGGGTCGAGACCCAGTACTTC; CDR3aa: CASSPHATGVETQYF
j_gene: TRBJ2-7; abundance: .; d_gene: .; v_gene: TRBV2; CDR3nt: TGTGCACCTCCGTGCTCCTACGAGCAGTACTTC; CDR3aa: CAPPCSYEQYF
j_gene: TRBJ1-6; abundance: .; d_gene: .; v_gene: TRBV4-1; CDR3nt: TGCGCCAGCAGCCAAGAGTCAAGGATATCACCCCTCCACTTT; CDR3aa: CASSQESRISPLHF
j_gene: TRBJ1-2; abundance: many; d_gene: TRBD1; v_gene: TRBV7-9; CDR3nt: TGTGCCAGCAGCTTCAACCCGGATCTGACAGGGTTAAGTTATGGCTACACCTTC; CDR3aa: CASSFNPDLTGLSYGYTF
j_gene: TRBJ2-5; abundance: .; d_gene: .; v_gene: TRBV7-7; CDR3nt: TGTGCTAGCAGCTTAGAGGGGAGGGAGACCCAGTACTTC; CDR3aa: CASSLEGRETQYF
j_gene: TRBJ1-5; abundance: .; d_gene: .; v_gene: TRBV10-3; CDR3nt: TGTGCAAACGCGGAGAGTAGCAATCAGCCCCAGCATTTT; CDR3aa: CANAESSNQPQHF
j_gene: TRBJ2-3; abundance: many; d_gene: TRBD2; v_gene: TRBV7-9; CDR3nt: TGTGCCAGCAGCTTCGAGACTAGCGGGAGAGATACGCAGTATTTT; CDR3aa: CASSFETSGRDTQYF
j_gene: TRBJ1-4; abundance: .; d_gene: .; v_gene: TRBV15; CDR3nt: TGTGCCACCAGCAGAGAGGCGTGGACTAATGAAAAACTGTTTTTT; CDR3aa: CATSREAWTNEKLFF
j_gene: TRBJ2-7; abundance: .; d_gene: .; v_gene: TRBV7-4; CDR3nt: TGTGCCAGCAGTGAACACAACTCCTACGAGCAGTACTTC; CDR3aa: CASSEHNSYEQYF
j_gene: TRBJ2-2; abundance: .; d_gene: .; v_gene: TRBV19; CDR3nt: TGTGCCAGTACGATGACCGGGGAGCTGTTTTTT; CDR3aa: CASTMTGELFF
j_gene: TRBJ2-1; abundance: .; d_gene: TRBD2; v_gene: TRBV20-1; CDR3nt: TGCAGTGCCGTTTCTAGCGGGAGAAGCAATGAGCAGTTCTTC; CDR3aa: CSAVSSGRSNEQFF
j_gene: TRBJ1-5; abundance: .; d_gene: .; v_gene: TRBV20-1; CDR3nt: TGCAGTGCCGAAGGGGACGGCAATCAGCCCCAGCATTTT; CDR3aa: CSAEGDGNQPQHF